A selection of T cell receptor beta chains follows, all from one sample in a study of T cells in Graves' hyperthyroidism and ophthalmopathy. One entry per CDR3 protein, called by TCRdb with MiXCR from the multiplex PCR reads. Of more than 500,000 distinct CDR3 sequences listed, roughly 16% are singletons. The sequencing input was blood. The receptors stem from a woman in her twenties or thirties with Graves' ophthalmopathy. Each CDR3 is given with its conserved first and last residue. A D gene is named only where the DNA matches it firmly. Some rows mark clone size as missing; the rest say once, few, many or name a class of expanded clone.

d_call	v_call	j_call	clone_size	cdr3_nt	cdr3_aa
NA	TRBV6-2/TRBV6-3	TRBJ2-3	NA	TGTGCCAGCAGTTTGGACCCGCGAGATACGCAGTATTTT	CASSLDPRDTQYF
TRBD1	TRBV25-1	TRBJ2-7	NA	TGTGCCAGCAGTGCGGGACAGGGTAAGGAGCAGTACTTC	CASSAGQGKEQYF
TRBD2	TRBV28	TRBJ2-5	many	TGTGCCAGCAGTTTTCGGACTAGCGGGAGAGCAGAAGAGACCCAGTACTTC	CASSFRTSGRAEETQYF
TRBD1	TRBV12-3/TRBV12-4	TRBJ1-2	many	TGTGCCAGCAGTTTGAGGGGGCAGGGCTACACCTTC	CASSLRGQGYTF
NA	TRBV5-1	TRBJ1-2	many	TGCGCCAGCAGCTTGGCAGGGAACTATGGCTACACCTTC	CASSLAGNYGYTF
NA	TRBV28	TRBJ2-7	few	TGTGCCAGCAGTGGAACCAAGGACGAGCAGTACTTC	CASSGTKDEQYF
NA	TRBV30	TRBJ2-7	NA	TGTGCCTGGGGAGGGGAGAGGTCCGAGCAGTACTTC	CAWGGERSEQYF
TRBD1	TRBV6-1	TRBJ1-1	many	TGTGCCAGCAGTTTTGACAGGGTGAACACTGAAGCTTTCTTT	CASSFDRVNTEAFF
NA	TRBV5-5	TRBJ1-4	few	TGTGCCAGCAGCTCCTGGACAGATTCGGATGAAAAACTGTTTTTT	CASSSWTDSDEKLFF
TRBD2	TRBV20-1	TRBJ2-2	many	TGCAGTGCTAGAGCAGCGGGAGTAGGGATCACCGGGGAGCTGTTTTTT	CSARAAGVGITGELFF
NA	TRBV7-2	TRBJ2-3	many	TGTGCCAGCAGCTTCCAGCAAGGCACAGATACGCAGTATTTT	CASSFQQGTDTQYF
NA	TRBV4-1	TRBJ2-1	NA	TGTGCCAGCAGCCAAGATCTGGCGGTCTACAATGAGCAGTTCTTC	CASSQDLAVYNEQFF
TRBD1	TRBV7-8	TRBJ1-1	few	TGTGCCAGCAGCTTAATACAGGGGGCCGCCTACACTGAAGCTTTCTTT	CASSLIQGAAYTEAFF
NA	TRBV9	TRBJ1-1	NA	TGTGCCAGCAGCGTAGGGAATCAGGACACTGAAGCTTTCTTT	CASSVGNQDTEAFF
NA	TRBV20-1	TRBJ2-7	NA	TGCAGTGCTGGGTCTAGCGCTTCCTACGAGCAGTACTTC	CSAGSSASYEQYF
NA	TRBV5-1	TRBJ2-7	few	TGCGCCAGCAGCAAAGGGTCTCCCTACGAGCAGTACTTC	CASSKGSPYEQYF
NA	TRBV20-1	TRBJ2-4	NA	TGCAGTGCTAGGGACAGTTTAGCCAAAAACATTCAGTACTTC	CSARDSLAKNIQYF
NA	TRBV7-9	TRBJ2-7	NA	TGTGCCAGCAGCTTAGTGATAGCAAACGAGCAGTACTTC	CASSLVIANEQYF
TRBD1	TRBV10-2	TRBJ2-7	many	TGCGCCAGCAGTGACACCGGGACAGACAGGTCCTACGAGCAGTACTTC	CASSDTGTDRSYEQYF
TRBD1	TRBV20-1	TRBJ1-6	few	TGCAGTGCTAGATGGTCGACAGGGGCCAATTCACCCCTCCACTTT	CSARWSTGANSPLHF
TRBD2	TRBV27	TRBJ2-3	few	TGTGCCAGCAGTCCATCAGCGGGAGAGAGGACAGATACGCAGTATTTT	CASSPSAGERTDTQYF
NA	TRBV6-2/TRBV6-3	TRBJ1-5	many	TGTGCCAGCAGTTCGCAGGACGGCGGTTTAGGGCCCCAGCATTTT	CASSSQDGGLGPQHF
NA	TRBV20-1	TRBJ2-1	NA	TGCAGTGCTAGAGATACTGTAGCGGACCCCTACAATGAGCAGTTCTTC	CSARDTVADPYNEQFF
NA	TRBV11-2	TRBJ2-7	NA	TGTGCCAGCAGCTTAGAGGCGACAGGAGCGCAGTACTTC	CASSLEATGAQYF
TRBD2	TRBV3-1	TRBJ2-1	many	TGTGCCAGCAGCCACGTAAAGCGGGAGGGCCCATGGAGTGAGCAGTTCTTC	CASSHVKREGPWSEQFF
NA	TRBV29-1	TRBJ1-1	many	TGCAGCGTTGAACAGCGATTGAACACTGAAGCTTTCTTT	CSVEQRLNTEAFF
TRBD1	TRBV10-1	TRBJ2-2	NA	TGCGCCAGCGGACAGGCGGGCGCCGGGGAGCTGTTTTTT	CASGQAGAGELFF
TRBD2	TRBV30	TRBJ2-4	NA	TGTGCCAGATCCACTAGCGGGCGTATGAAATTGTACTTC	CARSTSGRMKLYF
NA	TRBV7-9	TRBJ2-2	many	TGTGCCAGCAGCTTGTTTGGTACCGGGGAGCTGTTTTTT	CASSLFGTGELFF
NA	TRBV28	TRBJ1-4	few	TGTGCCAGCAGTGCCGGGACTAATGAAAAACTGTTTTTT	CASSAGTNEKLFF
TRBD1	TRBV6-1	TRBJ1-5	NA	TGTGCCAGCAAACCGGGACAGGAGGCTCAGCCCCAGCATTTT	CASKPGQEAQPQHF
NA	TRBV11-2	TRBJ2-7	many	TGTGCCAGCAGCCCCCACCCGGTCCACGAGCAGTACTTC	CASSPHPVHEQYF
TRBD2	TRBV20-1	TRBJ2-1	many	TGCAGTGCTTATACTAGCGGAGGGGTGAATGAGCAGTTCTTC	CSAYTSGGVNEQFF
NA	TRBV6-1	TRBJ2-1	few	TGTGCCAGCGCTCCCCTAGTCGGCGAGCAGTTCTTC	CASAPLVGEQFF
TRBD1	TRBV6-1	TRBJ2-3	many	TGTGCCAGCAGTCCAACAGGGGGCACAGATACGCAGTATTTT	CASSPTGGTDTQYF
NA	TRBV6-1	TRBJ2-2	many	TGTGCCAGCAGTCGAAATGTAGGGGGGTCCGGGGAGCTGTTTTTT	CASSRNVGGSGELFF
NA	TRBV12-3/TRBV12-4	TRBJ2-5	many	TGTGCCAGCAGTACTCAGGGTCACCAAGAGACCCAGTACTTC	CASSTQGHQETQYF
TRBD1	TRBV2	TRBJ1-1	many	TGTGCCAGCATCCGACAGGGGGCCAACACTGAAGCTTTCTTT	CASIRQGANTEAFF
NA	TRBV6-1	TRBJ1-1	many	TGTGCCAGCAGTGAAACACAGAACACTGAAGCTTTCTTT	CASSETQNTEAFF